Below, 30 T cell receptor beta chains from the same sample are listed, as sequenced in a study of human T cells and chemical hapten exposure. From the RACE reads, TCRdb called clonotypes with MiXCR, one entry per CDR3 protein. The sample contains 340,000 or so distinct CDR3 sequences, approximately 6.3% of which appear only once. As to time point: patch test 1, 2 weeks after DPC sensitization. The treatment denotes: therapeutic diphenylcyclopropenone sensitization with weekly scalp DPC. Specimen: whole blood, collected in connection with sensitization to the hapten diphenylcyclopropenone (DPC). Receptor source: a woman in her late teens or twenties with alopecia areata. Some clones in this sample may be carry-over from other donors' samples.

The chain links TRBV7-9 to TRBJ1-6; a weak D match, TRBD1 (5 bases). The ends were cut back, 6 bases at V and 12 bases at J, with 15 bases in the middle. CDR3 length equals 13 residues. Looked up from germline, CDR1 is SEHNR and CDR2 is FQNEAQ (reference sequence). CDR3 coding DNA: TGTGCCAGCAGTCAACAGGATCGGTTACCCCTCCACTTT. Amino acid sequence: CASSQQDRLPLHF.

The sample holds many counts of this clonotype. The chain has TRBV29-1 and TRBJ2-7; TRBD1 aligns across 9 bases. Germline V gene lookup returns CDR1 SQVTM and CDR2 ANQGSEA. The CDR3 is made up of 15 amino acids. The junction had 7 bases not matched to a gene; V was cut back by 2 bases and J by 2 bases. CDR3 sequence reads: CSVEWRDRDTYEQYF. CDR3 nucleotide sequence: TGCAGCGTTGAATGGCGGGACAGGGACACCTACGAGCAGTACTTC.

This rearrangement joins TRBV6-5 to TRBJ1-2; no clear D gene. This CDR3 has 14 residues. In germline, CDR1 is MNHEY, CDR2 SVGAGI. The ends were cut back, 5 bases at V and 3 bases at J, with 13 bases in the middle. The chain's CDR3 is CASSRTHRHYGYTF. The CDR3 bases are TGTGCCAGCAGTCGTACCCATCGCCACTATGGCTACACCTTC.

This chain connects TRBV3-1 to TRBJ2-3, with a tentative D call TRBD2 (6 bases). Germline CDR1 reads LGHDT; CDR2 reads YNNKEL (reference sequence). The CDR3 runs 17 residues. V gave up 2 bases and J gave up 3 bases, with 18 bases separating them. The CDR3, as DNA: TGTGCCAGCAGCCAATTCCCGGGACGGCGGGGTACAGATACGCAGTATTTT. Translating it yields CASSQFPGRRGTDTQYF.

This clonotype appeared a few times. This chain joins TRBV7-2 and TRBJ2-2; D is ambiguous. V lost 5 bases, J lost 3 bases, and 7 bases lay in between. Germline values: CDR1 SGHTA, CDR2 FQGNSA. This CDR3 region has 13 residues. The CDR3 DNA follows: TGTGCCAGCAGCGTAAAATACACCGGGGAGCTGTTTTTT. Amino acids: CASSVKYTGELFF. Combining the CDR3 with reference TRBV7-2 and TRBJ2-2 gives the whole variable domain GAGVSQSPSNKVTEKGKDVELRCDPISGHTALYWYRQSLGQGLEFLIYFQGNSAPDKSGLPSDRFSAERTGGSVSTLTIQRTQQEDSAVYLCASSVKYTGELFFGEGSRLTVL.

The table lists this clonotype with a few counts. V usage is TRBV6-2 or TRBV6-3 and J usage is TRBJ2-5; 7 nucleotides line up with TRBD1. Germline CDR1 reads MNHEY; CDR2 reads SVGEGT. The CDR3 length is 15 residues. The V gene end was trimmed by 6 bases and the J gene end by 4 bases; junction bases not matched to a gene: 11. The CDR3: CASSPIGRTGETQYF. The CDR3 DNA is TGTGCCAGCAGCCCCATAGGGCGGACAGGAGAGACCCAGTACTTC.

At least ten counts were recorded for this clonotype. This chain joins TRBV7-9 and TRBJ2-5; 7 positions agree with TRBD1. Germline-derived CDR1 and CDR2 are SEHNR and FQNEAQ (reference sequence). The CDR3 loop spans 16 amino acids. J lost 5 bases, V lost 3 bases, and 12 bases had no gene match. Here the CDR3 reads CASSLGTGARYETQYF. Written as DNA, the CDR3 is TGTGCCAGCAGCTTGGGAACAGGGGCCCGGTACGAGACCCAGTACTTC.

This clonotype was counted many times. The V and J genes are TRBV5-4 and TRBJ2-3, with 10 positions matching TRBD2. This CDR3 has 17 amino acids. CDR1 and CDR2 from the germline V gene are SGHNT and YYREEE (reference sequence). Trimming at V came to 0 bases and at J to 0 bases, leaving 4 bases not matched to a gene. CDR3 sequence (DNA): TGTGCCAGCAGCTTGGGACTAGCGGGCATTAGCACAGATACGCAGTATTTT. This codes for CASSLGLAGISTDTQYF.

CDR3 sequence reads: CASSEFRGPEAFF. The CDR3 DNA reads TGCGCCAGCAGTGAGTTTAGGGGACCTGAAGCTTTCTTT. V and J are TRBV10-2 and TRBJ1-1; TRBD1 is a possible D gene (5 bases). The V end was cut by 1 base, the J end by 6 bases, with 9 bases between. The CDR3 runs 13 residues. Germline V gene data show CDR1 as WSHSY and CDR2 as SAAADI.

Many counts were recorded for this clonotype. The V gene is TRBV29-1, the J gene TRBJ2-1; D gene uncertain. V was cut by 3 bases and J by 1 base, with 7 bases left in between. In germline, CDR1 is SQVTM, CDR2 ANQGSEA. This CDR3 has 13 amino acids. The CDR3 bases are TGCAGCGTTGATAGGAATTCCTACAATGAGCAGTTCTTC. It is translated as CSVDRNSYNEQFF.

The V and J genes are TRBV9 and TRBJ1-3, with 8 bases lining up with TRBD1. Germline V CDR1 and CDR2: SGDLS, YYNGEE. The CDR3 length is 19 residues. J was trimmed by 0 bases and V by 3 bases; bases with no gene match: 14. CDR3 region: CASSGYRDRHSYSGNTIYF. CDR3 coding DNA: TGTGCCAGCAGCGGATACCGGGACAGGCACAGTTACTCTGGAAACACCATATATTTT.

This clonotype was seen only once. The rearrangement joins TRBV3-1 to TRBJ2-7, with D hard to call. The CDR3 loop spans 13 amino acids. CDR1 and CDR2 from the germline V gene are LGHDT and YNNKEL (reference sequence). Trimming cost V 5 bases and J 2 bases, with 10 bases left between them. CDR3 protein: CASSTQLAYEQYF. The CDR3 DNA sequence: TGTGCCAGCAGCACACAATTGGCCTACGAGCAGTACTTC.

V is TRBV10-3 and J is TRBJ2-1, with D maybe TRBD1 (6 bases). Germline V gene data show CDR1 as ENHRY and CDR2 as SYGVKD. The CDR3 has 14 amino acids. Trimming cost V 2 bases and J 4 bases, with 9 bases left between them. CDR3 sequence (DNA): TGTGCCATCAGTGAGACAGGGCTTTACAATGAGCAGTTCTTC. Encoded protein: CAISETGLYNEQFF.

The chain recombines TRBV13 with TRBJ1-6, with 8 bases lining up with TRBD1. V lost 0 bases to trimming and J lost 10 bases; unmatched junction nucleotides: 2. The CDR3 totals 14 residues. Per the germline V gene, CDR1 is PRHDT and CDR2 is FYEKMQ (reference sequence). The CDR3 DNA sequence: TGTGCCAGCAGCTTAGGGGACAGGGCGTCACCCCTCCACTTT. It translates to CASSLGDRASPLHF.

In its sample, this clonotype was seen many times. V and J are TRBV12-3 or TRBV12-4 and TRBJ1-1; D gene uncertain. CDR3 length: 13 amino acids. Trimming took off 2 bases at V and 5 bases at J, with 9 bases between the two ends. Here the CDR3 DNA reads TGTGCCAGCAGTTTATCCGTGGGGACTGAAGCTTTCTTT. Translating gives CASSLSVGTEAFF.

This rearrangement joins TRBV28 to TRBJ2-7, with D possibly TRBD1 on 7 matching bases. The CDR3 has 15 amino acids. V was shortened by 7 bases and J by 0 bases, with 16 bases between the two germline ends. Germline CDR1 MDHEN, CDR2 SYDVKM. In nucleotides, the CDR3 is TGTGCCAGCACCAAGGCAGGGGGGCTCTCCTACGAGCAGTACTTC. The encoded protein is CASTKAGGLSYEQYF. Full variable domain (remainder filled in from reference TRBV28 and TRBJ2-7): DVKVTQSSRYLVKRTGEKVFLECVQDMDHENMFWYRQDPGLGLRLIYFSYDVKMKEKGDIPEGYSVSREKKERFSLILESASTNQTSMYLCASTKAGGLSYEQYFGPGTRLTVT.

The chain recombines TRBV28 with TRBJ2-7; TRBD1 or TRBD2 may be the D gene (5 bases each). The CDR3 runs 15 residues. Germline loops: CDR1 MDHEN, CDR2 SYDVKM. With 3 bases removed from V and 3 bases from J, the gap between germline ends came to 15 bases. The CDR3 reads CASSFTGTDNYEQYF. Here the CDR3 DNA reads TGTGCCAGCAGTTTCACCGGGACGGACAACTACGAGCAGTACTTC.

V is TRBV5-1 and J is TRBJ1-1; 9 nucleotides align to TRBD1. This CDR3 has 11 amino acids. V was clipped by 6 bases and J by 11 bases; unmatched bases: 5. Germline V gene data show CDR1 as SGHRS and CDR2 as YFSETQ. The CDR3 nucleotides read TGCGCCAGCATTGGACAGGGGACGGCTTTCTTT. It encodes CASIGQGTAFF.

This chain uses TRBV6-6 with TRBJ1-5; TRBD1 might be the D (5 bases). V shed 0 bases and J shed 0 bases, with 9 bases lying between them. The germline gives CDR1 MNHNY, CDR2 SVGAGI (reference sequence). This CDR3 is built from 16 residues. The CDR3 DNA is TGTGCCAGCAGTTACTCCTGGCAGGGTAGCAATCAGCCCCAGCATTTT. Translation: CASSYSWQGSNQPQHF.

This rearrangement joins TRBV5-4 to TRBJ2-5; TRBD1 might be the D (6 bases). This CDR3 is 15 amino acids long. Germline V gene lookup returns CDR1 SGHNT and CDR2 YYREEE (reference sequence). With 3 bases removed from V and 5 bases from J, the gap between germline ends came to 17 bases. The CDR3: CASSWAQGSRETQYF. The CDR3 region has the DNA TGTGCCAGCAGCTGGGCCCAGGGGAGTCGCGAGACCCAGTACTTC.

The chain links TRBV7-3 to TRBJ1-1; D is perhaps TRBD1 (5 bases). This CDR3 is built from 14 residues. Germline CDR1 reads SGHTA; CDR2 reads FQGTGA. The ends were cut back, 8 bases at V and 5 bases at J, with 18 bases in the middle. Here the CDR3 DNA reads TGTGCCAGCTCCCAAGGGGCGGGCGGGACTGAAGCTTTCTTT. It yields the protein CASSQGAGGTEAFF.

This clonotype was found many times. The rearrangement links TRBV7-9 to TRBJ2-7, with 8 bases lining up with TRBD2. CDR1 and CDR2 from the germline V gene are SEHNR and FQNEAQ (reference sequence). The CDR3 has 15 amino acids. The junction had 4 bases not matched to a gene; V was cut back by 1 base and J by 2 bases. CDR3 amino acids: CASSLDPGLAYEQYF. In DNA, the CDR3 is TGTGCCAGCAGCTTAGACCCGGGACTAGCCTACGAGCAGTACTTC. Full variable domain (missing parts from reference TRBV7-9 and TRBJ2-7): DTGVSQNPRHKITKRGQNVTFRCDPISEHNRLYWYRQTLGQGPEFLTYFQNEAQLEKSRLLSDRFSAERPKGSFSTLEIQRTEQGDSAMYLCASSLDPGLAYEQYFGPGTRLTVT.

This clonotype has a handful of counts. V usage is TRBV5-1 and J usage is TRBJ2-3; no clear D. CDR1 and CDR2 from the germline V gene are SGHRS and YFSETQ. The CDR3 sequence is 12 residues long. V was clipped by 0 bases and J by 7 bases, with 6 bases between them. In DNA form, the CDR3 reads TGCGCCAGCAGCTTGGATGTAAATACGCAGTATTTT. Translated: CASSLDVNTQYF.

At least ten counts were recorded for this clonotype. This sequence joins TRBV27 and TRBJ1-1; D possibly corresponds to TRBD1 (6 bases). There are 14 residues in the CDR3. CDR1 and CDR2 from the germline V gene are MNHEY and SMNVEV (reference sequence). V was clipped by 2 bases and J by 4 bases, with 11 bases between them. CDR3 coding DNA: TGTGCCAGCAGTTTAATCGTCAGGGGCACTGAAGCTTTCTTT. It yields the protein CASSLIVRGTEAFF.

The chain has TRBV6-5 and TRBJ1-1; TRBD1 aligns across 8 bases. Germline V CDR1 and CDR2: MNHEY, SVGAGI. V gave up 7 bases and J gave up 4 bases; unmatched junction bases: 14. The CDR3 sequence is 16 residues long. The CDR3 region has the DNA TGTGCCAGCATCGACAGGGGTCGGGGGGTAAGCACTGAAGCTTTCTTT. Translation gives CASIDRGRGVSTEAFF.

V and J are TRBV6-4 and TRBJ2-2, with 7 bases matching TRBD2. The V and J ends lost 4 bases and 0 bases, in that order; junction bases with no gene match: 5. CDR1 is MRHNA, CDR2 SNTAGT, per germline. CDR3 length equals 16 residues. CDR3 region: CASSGLAGANTGELFF. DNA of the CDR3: TGTGCCAGCAGTGGCCTCGCGGGGGCGAACACCGGGGAGCTGTTTTTT.

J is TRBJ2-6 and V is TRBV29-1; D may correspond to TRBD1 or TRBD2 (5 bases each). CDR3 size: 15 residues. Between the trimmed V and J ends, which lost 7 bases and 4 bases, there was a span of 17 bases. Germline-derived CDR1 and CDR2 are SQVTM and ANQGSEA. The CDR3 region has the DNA TGCAGCGCCGCGCCCTGGGGGTCCGGGGCCAACGTCCTGACTTTC. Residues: CSAAPWGSGANVLTF.

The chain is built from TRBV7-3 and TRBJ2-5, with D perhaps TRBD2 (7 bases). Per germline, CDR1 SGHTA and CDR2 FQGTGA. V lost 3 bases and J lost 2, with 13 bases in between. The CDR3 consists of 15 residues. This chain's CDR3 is CASSLRGGYQETQYF. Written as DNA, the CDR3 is TGTGCCAGCAGCTTGAGGGGGGGCTATCAAGAGACCCAGTACTTC.

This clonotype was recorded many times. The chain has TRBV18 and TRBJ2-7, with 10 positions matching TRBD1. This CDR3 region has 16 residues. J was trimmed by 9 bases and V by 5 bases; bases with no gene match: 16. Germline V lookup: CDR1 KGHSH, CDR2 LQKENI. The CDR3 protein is CASSEGAGTGVGMQYF. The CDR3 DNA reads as TGTGCCAGCTCAGAAGGAGCCGGGACAGGGGTGGGAATGCAGTACTTC.

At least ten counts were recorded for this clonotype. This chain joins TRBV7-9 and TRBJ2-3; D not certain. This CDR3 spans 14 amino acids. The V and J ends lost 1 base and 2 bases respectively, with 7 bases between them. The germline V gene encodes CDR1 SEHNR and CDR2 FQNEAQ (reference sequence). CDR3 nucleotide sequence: TGTGCCAGCAGCTTAGAGGGTCTCACAGATACGCAGTATTTT. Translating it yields CASSLEGLTDTQYF.